Listed here are 32 T cell receptor beta chains from one sample, sequenced in a study of blood T cell repertoires in COVID-19. Data came from immunoSEQ multiplex PCR; TCRdb stores just in-frame clones and leaves some out. The sample has roughly 150,000 clones; 70% to 80% are singletons. The sequencing input was peripheral blood. The receptor source for this set is a man aged 55 to 70 with acute or convalescent COVID-19.

The V and J genes are TRBV3-1 (or the pseudogene TRBV3-2) and TRBJ1-2; TRBD1 agrees at 7 bases. This CDR3 is built from 14 residues. Germline values: CDR1 LGHDT, CDR2 YNNKEL (reference sequence). V dropped 4 bases and J dropped 2; count of bases not matched to a gene: 4. CDR3 sequence reads: CASSRGQTNYGYTF. The CDR3, as DNA: TGTGCCAGCAGCCGGGGACAGACCAACTATGGCTACACCTTC.

The chain employs TRBV24-1 and TRBJ2-3; TRBD1 matches 7 bases. The V and J ends lost 9 bases and 3 bases, in that order; junction bases with no gene match: 14. The CDR3 runs 16 residues. Germline lookup yields CDR1 KGHDR and CDR2 SFDVKD. In nucleotides, the CDR3 is TGTGCCACCGCCGGGACAGCCGGAGAAAGGACAGATACGCAGTATTTT. This codes for CATAGTAGERTDTQYF.

The chain employs TRBV30 and TRBJ2-5, with D possibly being TRBD1 (6 bases). V was clipped by 1 base and J by 3 bases, with 21 bases between them. The germline V gene encodes CDR1 GTSNPN and CDR2 SVGIG (reference sequence). This CDR3 contains 17 residues. CDR3 coding DNA: TGTGCCTGGAGTGATATCGGAGTCGGGACACGGAAAGAGACCCAGTACTTC. As protein: CAWSDIGVGTRKETQYF.

This chain uses TRBV4-3 with TRBJ1-2; 8 bases match TRBD1. This CDR3 spans 15 amino acids. Trimming at V came to 3 bases and at J to 2 bases, leaving 5 bases not matched to a gene. Germline V CDR1 and CDR2: LGHNA, YSLEER. CDR3 sequence (DNA): TGCGCCAGCAGCCATGAACGACAGGGGAACTATGGCTACACCTTC. Residues: CASSHERQGNYGYTF.

This clone was picked up one time. V and J are TRBV24-1 and TRBJ2-5; tentative D call: TRBD1 (6 bases). Trimming shortened V by 2 bases and J by 2 bases, and 8 bases separated the two germline ends. In germline, CDR1 is KGHDR, CDR2 SFDVKD. The CDR3 length is 14 residues. The CDR3 DNA follows: TGTGCCACCAGTGATTGGACAGAGCAAGAGACCCAGTACTTC. Protein sequence: CATSDWTEQETQYF.

This clone is a singleton in its sample. The chain couples TRBV5-1 to TRBJ1-1, with 10 bases that match TRBD1. The CDR3 runs 14 residues. V was clipped by 4 bases and J by 5 bases; unmatched bases: 5. CDR1 is SGHRS and CDR2 is YFSETQ in the germline V gene. CDR3 sequence (DNA): TGCGCCAGCAGCCCCTGGGACAGGGGAACTGAAGCTTTCTTT. Residues: CASSPWDRGTEAFF.

The V and J genes are TRBV18 and TRBJ2-3; TRBD1 matches at 8 bases. In germline, CDR1 is KGHSH, CDR2 LQKENI. There are 14 residues in the CDR3. V shed 4 bases and J 3 bases; nucleotides not matched to a gene: 3. CDR3 coding DNA: TGTGCCAGCTCACGAGGACAGGGTACAGATACGCAGTATTTT. This encodes CASSRGQGTDTQYF.

V usage is TRBV21-1 and J usage is TRBJ2-3; TRBD2 is the table's D call and was not checked against the DNA. TRBV21-1 is reported as a pseudogene. There are 17 residues in the CDR3. In DNA, the CDR3 is TGTGCCAGCAGCAAGGGTTGCGGGGGGGCCCCCACAGATACGCAGTATTTT. Amino acids: CASSKGCGGAPTDTQYF.

The chain carries TRBV7-9 and TRBJ2-1, with D tentatively TRBD2 (6 bases). The germline CDR1 and CDR2 sequences are SEHNR and FQNEAQ (reference sequence). Trimming removed 2 bases from V and 5 bases from J, with 10 bases in between. The CDR3 has 14 amino acids. The CDR3 region is CASSLLRGNNEQFF. The CDR3 nucleotides read TGTGCCAGCAGCTTATTACGGGGGAACAATGAGCAGTTCTTC.

The rearrangement links TRBV3-1 (or the pseudogene TRBV3-2) to TRBJ2-1; 8 nucleotides agree with TRBD1. The CDR3 covers 16 residues. Germline CDR1 LGHDT, CDR2 YNNKEL (reference sequence). V was pared by 6 bases and J by 4 bases, with 11 bases of the junction left unmatched. CDR3 protein: CASSHQYRGTYNEQFF. The CDR3 DNA reads TGTGCCAGCAGTCACCAATACAGGGGGACTTACAATGAGCAGTTCTTC.

The CDR3: CASSFLGDRASYEQYF. The DNA for the CDR3 is TGCGCCAGCAGCTTCCTCGGGGACAGGGCCAGCTACGAGCAGTACTTC. The V gene is TRBV5-1, the J gene TRBJ2-7, with 9 bases aligning to TRBD1. This CDR3 is 16 amino acids long. V was pared by 2 bases and J by 3 bases, with 9 bases of the junction left unmatched. Germline V lookup: CDR1 SGHRS, CDR2 YFSETQ. The full variable domain, its missing parts supplied by reference TRBV5-1 and TRBJ2-7, is KAGVTQTPRYLIKTRGQQVTLSCSPISGHRSVSWYQQTPGQGLQFLFEYFSETQRNKGNFPGRFSGRQFSNSRSEMNVSTLELGDSALYLCASSFLGDRASYEQYFGPGTRLTVT.

The chain is built from TRBV5-1 and TRBJ1-2, with a weak D call TRBD1 (6 bases). This CDR3 has 13 residues. V gave up 0 bases and J gave up 6 bases, with 9 bases separating them. Germline values: CDR1 SGHRS, CDR2 YFSETQ. CDR3 amino acids: CASSLDHRDGYTF. The CDR3 DNA reads as TGCGCCAGCAGCTTGGATCACAGGGATGGCTACACCTTC. Full variable domain (outside the CDR3, taken from reference TRBV5-1 and TRBJ1-2): KAGVTQTPRYLIKTRGQQVTLSCSPISGHRSVSWYQQTPGQGLQFLFEYFSETQRNKGNFPGRFSGRQFSNSRSEMNVSTLELGDSALYLCASSLDHRDGYTFGSGTRLTVV.

V is TRBV18 and J is TRBJ2-3, with D maybe TRBD2 (6 bases). Trimming removed 2 bases from V and 4 bases from J, with 13 bases in between. The germline V gene has CDR1 KGHSH and CDR2 LQKENI. The CDR3 consists of 15 residues. CDR3 region: CASSPIPAGPDTQYF. The CDR3 nucleotides read TGTGCCAGCTCACCAATCCCGGCGGGACCAGATACGCAGTATTTT. The whole variable domain, filled in from reference TRBV18 and TRBJ2-3, reads NAGVMQNPRHLVRRRGQEARLRCSPMKGHSHVYWYRQLPEEGLKFMVYLQKENIIDESGMPKERFSAEFPKEGPSILRIQQVVRGDSAAYFCASSPIPAGPDTQYFGPGTRLTVL.

The chain couples TRBV30 to TRBJ2-7; 8 nucleotides align to TRBD1. This CDR3 has 13 amino acids. V was pared by 3 bases and J by 5 bases, with 6 bases of the junction left unmatched. Germline CDR1 reads GTSNPN; CDR2 reads SVGIG (reference sequence). In nucleotides, the CDR3 is TGTGCCTGGAGAGCGACAGGGGTGGACGAGCAGTACTTC. Residues: CAWRATGVDEQYF.

The chain joins TRBV15 to TRBJ1-5; the D gene is possibly TRBD1 (6 bases). The germline gives CDR1 LNHNV, CDR2 YYDKDF (reference sequence). This CDR3 is 14 amino acids long. The V end lost 0 bases, the J end lost 7 bases, and 10 bases lay between the germline ends. CDR3 protein: CATSRDTGKQPQHF. The CDR3 DNA reads as TGTGCCACCAGCAGAGATACAGGGAAGCAGCCCCAGCATTTT.

The chain employs TRBV6-2 or TRBV6-3 and TRBJ2-3; 9 positions match TRBD2. The CDR3 spans 16 residues. V lost 4 bases, J lost 1 base, and 6 bases stayed unmatched. CDR1 MNHEY and CDR2 SVGEGT come from the germline V gene. Here the CDR3 reads CASSSPSGVGTDTQYF. The CDR3 DNA follows: TGTGCCAGCAGTTCCCCTAGCGGGGTCGGCACAGATACGCAGTATTTT.

The V call is TRBV7-3, the J call TRBJ2-1, with D possibly being TRBD2 (6 bases). CDR1 is SGHTA, CDR2 FQGTGA, per germline. Trimming shortened V by 5 bases and J by 10 bases, and 9 bases separated the two germline ends. The CDR3 runs 11 residues. CDR3 DNA sequence: TGTGCCAGCAGCCGGGGGAGCGAGCAGTTCTTC. It yields the protein CASSRGSEQFF.

The table lists this clone with a count of one. V is TRBV5-6 and J is TRBJ2-5, with 8 bases aligning to TRBD1. This CDR3 comprises 15 residues. Germline CDR1 reads SGHDT; CDR2 reads YYEEEE. The V segment lost 0 bases and the J segment 5 bases; nucleotides outside the gene matches: 6. Here the CDR3 DNA reads TGTGCCAGCAGCTTGGTTCCAGGGGGCAGGGAGACCCAGTACTTC. Encoded protein: CASSLVPGGRETQYF.

The chain links TRBV6-5 to TRBJ2-7; a weak D match, TRBD1 (5 bases). V was pared by 2 bases and J by 3 bases, with 11 bases between. Per germline, CDR1 MNHEY and CDR2 SVGAGI. The CDR3 totals 14 residues. The CDR3 DNA reads as TGTGCCAGCAGTTACGGACACCGCAGCTACGAGCAGTACTTC. Residues: CASSYGHRSYEQYF.

In its sample, this clone was seen once. The rearrangement links TRBV6-1 to TRBJ2-3; a possible D gene is TRBD2 (5 bases). The CDR3 sequence is 16 residues long. The germline V and J ends were trimmed by 3 bases and 5 bases, with 18 bases remaining between them. From germline, CDR1 is MNHNS and CDR2 SASEGT. The CDR3 region has the DNA TGTGCCAGCAGTGAGGCTAGCTCCGTGTATGGAGATACGCAGTATTTT. As protein: CASSEASSVYGDTQYF.

The rearrangement uses TRBV24-1 and TRBJ2-3; 7 bases map to TRBD1. The V segment lost 6 bases and the J segment 2 bases; nucleotides outside the gene matches: 4. The germline CDR1 and CDR2 sequences are KGHDR and SFDVKD. The CDR3 length is 14 residues. The CDR3 coding sequence is TGTGCCACCAGTAGTACAGGGGTCACAGATACGCAGTATTTT. Encoded protein: CATSSTGVTDTQYF.

The V gene is TRBV7-8, the J gene TRBJ2-2; 7 bases align to TRBD2. V gave up 4 bases and J gave up 6 bases; unmatched junction bases: 5. The germline CDR1 and CDR2 sequences are SGHVS and FQNEAQ. There are 14 residues in the CDR3. CDR3 DNA sequence: TGTGCCAGCAGCTCCGCTGGACTAGCCGGGGAGCTGTTTTTT. Its translation is CASSSAGLAGELFF.

The table lists this clone with many counts. The chain couples TRBV7-2 to TRBJ2-7, with D maybe TRBD1 (6 bases). V lost 2 bases and J lost 6, with 11 bases in between. CDR3 length: 13 amino acids. From germline, CDR1 is SGHTA and CDR2 FQGNSA. The CDR3 is CASSLFQGSEQYF. CDR3 DNA sequence: TGTGCCAGCAGCTTATTCCAGGGGAGCGAGCAGTACTTC.

This clone was counted only a few times. The rearrangement joins TRBV29-1 to TRBJ2-3, with 10 bases lining up with TRBD2. V dropped 6 bases and J dropped 5; count of bases not matched to a gene: 17. The CDR3 is made up of 17 amino acids. The germline V gene encodes CDR1 SQVTM and CDR2 ANQGSEA. CDR3 residues: CSVRPPSGGVVVDTQYF. The CDR3 DNA reads as TGCAGCGTCCGCCCCCCAAGCGGGGGGGTGGTAGTAGATACGCAGTATTTT.

About this clone itself: Other DNA sequences in the same sample also yield this CDR3. The chain couples TRBV18 to TRBJ1-2; D is possibly TRBD1 (5 bases). Germline CDR1 and CDR2: KGHSH and LQKENI. V was shortened by 3 bases and J by 2 bases, with 10 bases between the two germline ends. The length of the CDR3 is 14 residues. The CDR3 protein is CASSPGQGNYGYTF. The CDR3 bases are TGTGCCAGCTCACCGGGTCAGGGAAACTATGGCTACACCTTC.

This clone showed up just once. CDR3 DNA sequence: TGCAGCGTTGACTCAGGGCTTAACACTGAAGCTTTCTTT. Translation: CSVDSGLNTEAFF. This chain links TRBV29-1 with TRBJ1-1; possible D gene TRBD1, 5 bases. V dropped 3 bases and J dropped 2 bases, with 10 bases sitting between them. The CDR3 runs to 13 residues. The germline V gene has CDR1 SQVTM and CDR2 ANQGSEA. The variable domain in full, completed from reference TRBV29-1 and TRBJ1-1, reads SAVISQKPSRDICQRGTSLTIQCQVDSQVTMMFWYRQQPGQSLTLIATANQGSEATYESGFVIDKFPISRPNLTFSTLTVSNMSPEDSSIYLCSVDSGLNTEAFFGQGTRLTVV.

J is TRBJ2-5 and V is TRBV6-5, with 9 bases matching TRBD1. V trimming: 5 bases; J trimming: 4 bases; junction bases outside the gene matches: 5. This CDR3 is 14 amino acids long. CDR1 is MNHEY, CDR2 SVGAGI, per germline. CDR3 bases: TGTGCCAGCAGTACAGGGGGCGCTTTAGAGACCCAGTACTTC. It encodes CASSTGGALETQYF.

This rearrangement joins TRBV7-2 to TRBJ2-1; no clear D gene. This CDR3 comprises 15 residues. Trimming shortened V by 0 bases and J by 2 bases, and 8 bases separated the two germline ends. Germline values: CDR1 SGHTA, CDR2 FQGNSA. The CDR3 reads CASSLARGAYNEQFF. CDR3 DNA: TGTGCCAGCAGCTTAGCGCGAGGCGCCTACAATGAGCAGTTCTTC.

The rearrangement links TRBV4-1 to TRBJ1-1; maybe TRBD1 (5 bases). V was shortened by 1 base and J by 4 bases, with 7 bases between the two germline ends. The CDR3 runs 13 residues. Germline V gene sequence: CDR1 MGHRA, CDR2 YSYEKL. The CDR3 loop is CASSQGQTTEAFF. The CDR3 nucleotides read TGCGCCAGCAGCCAAGGACAGACCACTGAAGCTTTCTTT.

The rearrangement links TRBV5-1 to TRBJ2-3; 7 bases are a match to TRBD2. Losses at the gene ends were 4 bases for V and 5 bases for J; bases not matched to a gene: 7. The CDR3 has 14 amino acids. CDR1 and CDR2 (germline): SGHRS, YFSETQ. The CDR3 region has the DNA TGCGCCAGCAGCCCGAGGAGGGAGGGAGATACGCAGTATTTT. Amino acids: CASSPRREGDTQYF.

This clone was seen more than once but under ten times. The junction departs from germline at one end; a sequencing error may be responsible. The chain couples TRBV5-4 to TRBJ2-1, with D possibly matching TRBD1 (6 bases). This CDR3 has 15 residues. Germline V CDR1 and CDR2: SGHNT, YYREEE (reference sequence). The CDR3 nucleotides are TGTGCCAGCAACTTGCAGGGGAAGAGGTTCAATGAGCAGTTCTTC. Translation gives CASNLQGKRFNEQFF.

The V gene is TRBV27, the J gene TRBJ2-3; D remains unclear. Germline V CDR1 and CDR2: MNHEY, SMNVEV (reference sequence). Trimming removed 5 bases at V and 9 bases at J, with 18 bases between. The CDR3 has 14 amino acids. The CDR3 here is CASSPGRTVKTQYF. The DNA for the CDR3 is TGTGCCAGCAGTCCAGGCCGAACAGTGAAGACGCAGTATTTT.